This TCR beta chain originates from a study of blood T cell repertoires in COVID-19. Study information: PBMCs, B-cell-depleted T cells, or T cells were the source of the cDNA or gDNA that made up the material.

Under the authors' procedure: From reference gene primer amplification, estimates of nucleated cell counts were derived. TCRdb keeps only in-frame clones here, not all; method: immunoSEQ multiplex PCR. Clone size and the V and J calls come from that table; the DNA yielded D and trimming. The data contain 79,000 or so clones, roughly 90% of them singletons. The CDR3 sequence is 14 residues long. The germline V gene encodes CDR1 SGHTA and CDR2 FQGNSA. V was clipped by 3 bases and J by 1 base, with 10 bases between them. V gene TRBV7-2 combines with J gene TRBJ2-7, with no clear D. Input material: peripheral blood. The receptor was isolated from a human donor in a cohort sampled during active COVID-19. The DNA for the CDR3 is TGTGCCAGCAGCTTTCACAGCCAGTCCTACGAGCAGTACTTC. Encoded protein: CASSFHSQSYEQYF.